What follows are 15 T cell receptor beta chains derived from one specimen sequenced in a study of T cells expressing NK-cell markers. TCRdb reprocessed the 5' RACE reads and keeps a single row for each CDR3 protein, giving no DNA. In all, the sample yields 200,000 to 300,000 distinct CDR3 sequences. Sequencing input: blood T cells: a sorted CD56 or NKG2C T cell subset, CD4+ or CD8+ T cells, or bulk PBMC T cells (not recorded which). These receptors came from a man aged 18 to 29 in good health.

The V call is TRBV20-1, the J call TRBJ2-7; TCRdb lists TRBD1, though no DNA is available to test this call. Germline CDR1 and CDR2: DFQATT and SNEGSKA (reference sequence). CDR3 length equals 14 residues. The CDR3 here is CSAPWTGTYYEQYF.

The genes are TRBV13 and TRBJ1-1; the TCRdb call, TRBD1, lacks DNA for checking. Germline values: CDR1 PRHDT, CDR2 FYEKMQ (reference sequence). This CDR3 spans 18 amino acids. CDR3 residues: CASSLDAGRGRRTTEAFF.

The gene calls are TRBV7-2 and TRBJ1-4. Germline V CDR1 and CDR2: SGHTA, FQGNSA. The CDR3 runs 13 residues. This CDR3 reads CASGGRTNEKLFF.

The V gene is TRBV4-3, the J gene TRBJ2-5. Germline CDR1 is LGHNA and CDR2 is YSLEER. The CDR3 totals 14 residues. The CDR3: CASSQDYTTETQYF.

CDR3 region: CASSRLTVSYNEQFF. The V and J genes are TRBV5-4 and TRBJ2-1. This CDR3 comprises 15 residues. CDR1 is SGHNT and CDR2 is YYREEE in the germline V gene (reference sequence).

The CDR3 protein is CASSEVPSSYNEQFF. The chain is built from TRBV11-2 and TRBJ2-1. This CDR3 is built from 15 residues. Germline lookup yields CDR1 SGHAT and CDR2 FQNNGV.

CDR3 sequence: CASSKPGSGRSSYNEQFF. The chain employs TRBV6-2 or TRBV6-3 and TRBJ2-1; TCRdb designates TRBD2, a call that cannot be tested without DNA. This CDR3 comprises 18 residues. Germline-derived CDR1 and CDR2 are MNHEY and SVGEGT.

The chain carries TRBV12-3 or TRBV12-4 and TRBJ2-1; TCRdb selects TRBD1, and the lack of DNA leaves this call unchecked. CDR3 length: 15 amino acids. The CDR3 loop reads CASSLGETGYNEQFF.

This chain joins TRBV10-3 and TRBJ1-5. This CDR3 has 13 amino acids. Germline assignment: CDR1 ENHRY and CDR2 SYGVKD. The CDR3 here is CAISESQNQPQHF.

The gene calls are TRBV3-1 and TRBJ2-2; TCRdb outputs TRBD1, but without DNA this stays unchecked. Germline V gene data show CDR1 as LGHDT and CDR2 as YNNKEL (reference sequence). The CDR3 extends over 15 amino acids. The CDR3 protein is CASRHTGTGGGELFF.

The rearrangement joins TRBV10-3 to TRBJ2-7; TCRdb's D gene call, TRBD2, goes unchecked for lack of DNA. The CDR3 covers 15 residues. CDR1 and CDR2 from the germline V gene are ENHRY and SYGVKD. The CDR3 is CAIRTTSGSYYEQYF.

The chain joins TRBV19 to TRBJ2-3; TCRdb gives TRBD2 as the D gene, but with no DNA this cannot be confirmed. The CDR3 has 15 amino acids. Germline CDR1 reads LNHDA; CDR2 reads SQIVND (reference sequence). The chain's CDR3 is CASTRAGESTDTQYF.

The chain employs TRBV20-1 and TRBJ2-1. The V gene's germline CDR1 is DFQATT and CDR2 SNEGSKA (reference sequence). The CDR3 consists of 12 residues. The chain's CDR3 is CSALRRWDEQFF.

J is TRBJ2-3 and V is TRBV29-1. CDR1 is SQVTM, CDR2 ANQGSEA, per germline. The CDR3 totals 14 residues. The CDR3 sequence: CSVGVGVSWDTQYF.

The gene calls are TRBV5-1 and TRBJ1-4. Germline assignment: CDR1 SGHRS and CDR2 YFSETQ. The CDR3 length is 15 residues. The CDR3 reads CASSRDYATNEKLFF.